The clone carrying this T cell receptor (beta chain) has ten or more counts. Its matching antigen is unknown. The data were obtained in a study of CD8 T cells in ankylosing spondylitis. This CDR3 has 14 residues. J gave up 4 bases and V 8 bases, and 10 bases lay outside the gene matches. Each CDR3 protein is one row after TCRdb ran MiXCR on the 5' RACE reads. The sample includes around 330,000 distinct CDR3 sequences, around 10% of them seen just once. Study findings and constraints: A TCR beta motif of several highly homologous variants seemed to mark ankylosing spondylitis blood. In the blood and synovial fluid of reactive arthritis, some motif variants had been previously reported. As reported, disease-linked clones showed significant enrichment in matched ankylosing spondylitis synovial fluid.

This TCR was sampled from a female donor with ankylosing spondylitis or in good health (not recorded which). The chain recombines TRBV12-3 or TRBV12-4 with TRBJ2-5, with 7 bases aligning to TRBD2. Sequences were obtained from blood, either unsorted or a sorted T cell fraction (not recorded which). In DNA, the CDR3 is TGTGCCAGCGGGAGCGGGACTGGGGCAGAGACCCAGTACTTC. Its translation: CASGSGTGAETQYF.